The 30 T cell receptor beta chains reported below all come from one sample, sequenced in a study of PD-L1 blockade in urothelial cancer. TCRdb keeps only in-frame clones here, not all; method: immunoSEQ multiplex PCR. The sample shows tens of thousands of clones, approximately 83% of them seen only once. Source: PBMCs, taken around atezolizumab (anti-PD-L1) treatment. The receptors originated from a man between 60 and 70 years old with urothelial cancer.

Details on this clone: At one end, the junction sequence differs from germline, possibly due to a read error. The V call is TRBV10-2, the J call TRBJ2-5, with TRBD1 identical over 7 bases. The CDR3 consists of 15 residues. The germline V gene encodes CDR1 WSHSY and CDR2 SAAADI. Here the CDR3 DNA reads TGCGCCAGCAGTGTTTTTTTAGTAGAAGGACAGGTCTTAAACTTC. Its protein product is CASSVFLVEGQVLNF.

CDR3 residues: CAWSPRGLNEQFF. The DNA for the CDR3 is TGTGCCTGGAGTCCCCGGGGTCTCAATGAGCAGTTCTTC. This chain connects TRBV30 to TRBJ2-1, with TRBD2 as a possible D gene (5 bases). Germline loops: CDR1 GTSNPN, CDR2 SVGIG (reference sequence). Trimming left V 2 bases short and J 6 bases short, with 11 bases between. The CDR3 contains 13 residues.

In its sample, this clone was seen a few times. The chain recombines TRBV5-1 with TRBJ1-2, with 9 nucleotides matching TRBD1. The ends lost 4 bases at V and 0 bases at J; junction bases unmatched: 7. CDR3 length: 16 residues. Germline assignment: CDR1 SGHRS and CDR2 YFSETQ. The CDR3 coding sequence is TGCGCCAGCAGCCCCAATGACAGGGGGACTAACTATGGCTACACCTTC. It is translated as CASSPNDRGTNYGYTF.

The chain has TRBV7-3 and TRBJ2-2; weak D call: TRBD2 (5 bases). V was clipped by 1 base and J by 9 bases, with 12 bases between them. The germline CDR1 and CDR2 sequences are SGHTA and FQGTGA. This CDR3 is 14 amino acids long. The CDR3 sequence is CASSLIRGKRELFF. The DNA for the CDR3 is TGTGCCAGCAGCTTAATTCGGGGAAAACGGGAGCTGTTTTTT.

The chain is built from TRBV7-9 and TRBJ2-2, with 8 bases matching TRBD2. The germline V gene has CDR1 SEHNR and CDR2 FQNEAQ (reference sequence). This CDR3 contains 15 residues. With V trimmed by 0 bases and J by 4 bases, 1 base remained unmatched. CDR3 DNA sequence: TGTGCCAGCAGCTTAGCAAGCGGGAGCACCGGGGAGCTGTTTTTT. It yields the protein CASSLASGSTGELFF. Using reference TRBV7-9 and TRBJ2-2 for the parts outside the CDR3, the full variable domain is DTGVSQNPRHKITKRGQNVTFRCDPISEHNRLYWYRQTLGQGPEFLTYFQNEAQLEKSRLLSDRFSAERPKGSFSTLEIQRTEQGDSAMYLCASSLASGSTGELFFGEGSRLTVL.

V is TRBV10-3 and J is TRBJ2-7; D call uncertain. V shed 3 bases and J shed 2 bases, with 5 bases lying between them. Germline CDR1 reads ENHRY; CDR2 reads SYGVKD. This CDR3 is 12 amino acids long. The CDR3 here is CAISDNTYEQYF. CDR3 nucleotides: TGTGCCATCAGTGATAATACCTACGAGCAGTACTTC.

This clone was found many times. V and J are TRBV6-9 and TRBJ2-7; no definite D call. The V gene lost 7 bases and the J gene lost 2 bases, with 9 bases spanning the gap. The germline gives CDR1 MNHGY, CDR2 SVAAGI. This CDR3 has 12 residues. CDR3 bases: TGTGCCAGCACCCCCGTAACCTACGAGCAGTACTTC. Translation gives CASTPVTYEQYF.

CDR3 amino acids: CASSRKGQQYYGYTF. In DNA form, the CDR3 reads TGTGCCAGCTCACGGAAGGGACAGCAGTACTATGGCTACACCTTC. The chain links TRBV18 to TRBJ1-2; TRBD1 matches at 7 bases. Germline V gene lookup returns CDR1 KGHSH and CDR2 LQKENI. V lost 4 bases to trimming and J lost 3 bases; unmatched junction nucleotides: 8. The CDR3 is 15 amino acids.

The chain is built from TRBV12-5 and TRBJ2-2; 11 nucleotides align to TRBD1. V trimming: 1 base; J trimming: 6 bases; junction bases outside the gene matches: 4. Germline V lookup: CDR1 LGHNT, CDR2 FRNRAP. This CDR3 is built from 16 residues. The CDR3 bases are TGTGCTAGTGGTTTGGCCGGACAGGGGGCGCCCGGGGAGCTGTTTTTT. Encoded protein: CASGLAGQGAPGELFF.

The chain uses TRBV14 and TRBJ2-4; 7 nucleotides align to TRBD1. This CDR3 is built from 19 residues. CDR1 and CDR2 (germline): SGHDN, FVKESK. V trimming: 0 bases; J trimming: 0 bases; junction bases outside the gene matches: 11. CDR3: CASSQEPGTAGIAKNIQYF. As DNA, the CDR3 is TGTGCCAGCAGCCAAGAACCCGGGACAGCCGGAATAGCCAAAAACATTCAGTACTTC.

The chain couples TRBV27 to TRBJ2-7; the match to TRBD1 covers 8 bases. The CDR3 has 18 residues. In germline, CDR1 is MNHEY, CDR2 SMNVEV (reference sequence). V shed 3 bases, J shed 1 base, and the junction held 14 bases outside the gene matches. The CDR3 reads CASSFSPGQAVRSYEQYF. CDR3 coding DNA: TGTGCCAGCAGTTTTAGTCCGGGACAGGCGGTAAGGTCCTACGAGCAGTACTTC.

This rearrangement joins TRBV27 to TRBJ1-1; D is ambiguous. Germline loops: CDR1 MNHEY, CDR2 SMNVEV (reference sequence). Trimming shortened V by 4 bases and J by 1 base, and 7 bases separated the two germline ends. The CDR3 sequence is 13 residues long. The CDR3 is CASSWASNTEAFF. CDR3 coding DNA: TGTGCCAGCAGTTGGGCCTCGAACACTGAAGCTTTCTTT.

The chain couples TRBV5-5 to TRBJ2-7; no clear D gene. V was trimmed by 5 bases and J by 2 bases, leaving 11 bases between them. The germline V gene has CDR1 SGHKS and CDR2 YYEKEE (reference sequence). This CDR3 spans 13 amino acids. CDR3 sequence reads: CASRIQNPYEQYF. CDR3 bases: TGTGCCAGCAGGATTCAGAATCCCTACGAGCAGTACTTC.

The chain is built from TRBV4-1 and TRBJ1-1, with 8 bases matching TRBD1. After removal of 4 bases from V and 3 bases from J, the junction contained 7 bases not matched to a gene. This CDR3 region has 15 residues. Germline assignment: CDR1 MGHRA and CDR2 YSYEKL. CDR3 in amino acids: CASSPRGRSYTEAFF. DNA of the CDR3: TGCGCCAGCAGCCCCAGGGGGCGGTCGTACACTGAAGCTTTCTTT.

This clone has ten or more counts. The chain has TRBV2 and TRBJ2-3, with D uncertain. Germline lookup yields CDR1 SNHLY and CDR2 FYNNEI. The V end was cut by 4 bases, the J end by 6 bases, with 5 bases between. The CDR3 covers 11 residues. The CDR3: CASSVADTQYF. The DNA for the CDR3 is TGTGCCAGCAGTGTTGCGGATACGCAGTATTTT.

The gene calls are TRBV27 and TRBJ1-6; 10 positions agree with TRBD1. J was trimmed by 10 bases and V by 2 bases; bases with no gene match: 8. This CDR3 region has 16 residues. Germline assignment: CDR1 MNHEY and CDR2 SMNVEV (reference sequence). The CDR3 DNA sequence: TGTGCCAGCAGTTTAGGCCGGGACAGGGGAGGATCACCCCTCCACTTT. Translated: CASSLGRDRGGSPLHF.

The V gene is TRBV6-5, the J gene TRBJ1-3, with D perhaps TRBD1 (5 bases). V lost 4 bases and J lost 0, with 7 bases in between. This CDR3 is built from 14 residues. From germline, CDR1 is MNHEY and CDR2 SVGAGI. CDR3 loop: CASSSGHSGNTIYF. As DNA, the CDR3 is TGTGCCAGCAGTTCAGGACACTCTGGAAACACCATATATTTT.

The V gene is TRBV5-4, the J gene TRBJ1-2; 7 nucleotides agree with TRBD1. Germline V CDR1 and CDR2: SGHNT, YYREEE (reference sequence). The CDR3 consists of 14 residues. After removal of 3 bases from V and 4 bases from J, the junction contained 6 bases not matched to a gene. CDR3: CASSSGQLPYGYTF. CDR3 nucleotide sequence: TGTGCCAGCAGCTCGGGACAGCTTCCCTATGGCTACACCTTC.

This chain connects TRBV5-6 to TRBJ1-4; a weak D match, TRBD1 (5 bases). V was pared by 0 bases and J by 7 bases, with 16 bases between. CDR3 length: 16 amino acids. Looked up from germline, CDR1 is SGHDT and CDR2 is YYEEEE. CDR3 coding DNA: TGTGCCAGCAGCTTGGGGTTGCAGGGTCCGGGTGAAAAACTGTTTTTT. As protein: CASSLGLQGPGEKLFF.

This chain joins TRBV7-9 and TRBJ1-5; no reliable D call. Germline loops: CDR1 SEHNR, CDR2 FQNEAQ (reference sequence). The CDR3 runs to 12 residues. Trimming pared 1 base from V and 7 bases from J, leaving 5 bases between. CDR3 amino acids: CASSLETQPQHF. The CDR3 nucleotides read TGTGCCAGCAGCTTAGAAACACAGCCCCAGCATTTT.

The chain links TRBV6-1 to TRBJ2-3; 10 bases agree with TRBD2. V was pared by 6 bases and J by 6 bases, with 9 bases of the junction left unmatched. This CDR3 contains 15 residues. Germline V gene sequence: CDR1 MNHNS, CDR2 SASEGT. The CDR3 DNA sequence: TGTGCCAGCAGGAAACTAGCGGGGAGGGCGGATACGCAGTATTTT. It encodes CASRKLAGRADTQYF.

The rearrangement links TRBV29-1 to TRBJ2-1; the D is unclear. Trimming pared 3 bases from V and 9 bases from J, leaving 12 bases between. From germline, CDR1 is SQVTM and CDR2 ANQGSEA. The CDR3 extends over 12 amino acids. In nucleotides, the CDR3 is TGCAGCGTTGATCCTAATCTACGTGAGCAGTTCTTC. It specifies CSVDPNLREQFF.

This clone was seen a few times. This rearrangement joins TRBV6-5 to TRBJ2-7; perhaps TRBD2 as D (5 bases). This CDR3 is built from 15 residues. Germline CDR1 MNHEY, CDR2 SVGAGI. V lost 6 bases and J lost 0, with 15 bases in between. CDR3 sequence (DNA): TGTGCCAGCAGCCGTGCGGTGAGCGGCTCCTACGAGCAGTACTTC. This encodes CASSRAVSGSYEQYF.

The rearrangement joins TRBV7-3 to TRBJ2-1; 9 bases are shared with TRBD2. J lost 7 bases, V lost 4 bases, and 11 bases had no gene match. Germline loops: CDR1 SGHTA, CDR2 FQGTGA. This CDR3 region has 16 residues. CDR3 loop: CASSSLPRLAENEQFF. The CDR3 nucleotides are TGTGCCAGCAGCTCCCTACCCCGACTAGCGGAAAATGAGCAGTTCTTC.

This clone has a handful of counts. This chain links TRBV7-2 with TRBJ2-5, with D unresolved. The germline V gene encodes CDR1 SGHTA and CDR2 FQGNSA. V gave up 3 bases and J gave up 2 bases, with 10 bases separating them. CDR3 length: 14 amino acids. The CDR3 DNA reads TGTGCCAGCAGCTTTTCTAGGCAGCAAGAGACCCAGTACTTC. It specifies CASSFSRQQETQYF.

The chain is built from TRBV5-1 and TRBJ2-7, with unresolved D. Per the germline V gene, CDR1 is SGHRS and CDR2 is YFSETQ. This CDR3 has 12 amino acids. V was pared by 4 bases and J by 1 base, with 6 bases between. CDR3 DNA: TGCGCCAGCAGCGGCAGTTCCTACGAGCAGTACTTC. Its protein is CASSGSSYEQYF. Together with reference TRBV5-1 and TRBJ2-7, the CDR3 gives the full variable domain: KAGVTQTPRYLIKTRGQQVTLSCSPISGHRSVSWYQQTPGQGLQFLFEYFSETQRNKGNFPGRFSGRQFSNSRSEMNVSTLELGDSALYLCASSGSSYEQYFGPGTRLTVT.

The CDR3 DNA follows: TGTGCCAGCACCCCGAGACTAGCGGGAGTTGAGCAGTACTTC. Translating it yields CASTPRLAGVEQYF. This chain connects TRBV28 to TRBJ2-7; 12 bases are shared with TRBD2. The CDR3 length is 14 residues. The germline V gene has CDR1 MDHEN and CDR2 SYDVKM. Unmatched junction bases numbered 8, after V lost 7 bases and J lost 7 bases.

The genes are TRBV12-5 and TRBJ2-1, with D uncertain. Germline-derived CDR1 and CDR2 are LGHNT and FRNRAP. V gave up 6 bases and J gave up 10 bases, with 16 bases separating them. There are 13 residues in the CDR3. CDR3 DNA sequence: TGTGCTAGTGGCTCCGCGGAAGGTCGGGAGCAGTTCTTC. It yields the protein CASGSAEGREQFF.

This chain links TRBV30 with TRBJ2-3; 8 bases map to TRBD1. CDR1 is GTSNPN and CDR2 is SVGIG in the germline V gene (reference sequence). Trimming took 2 bases from V and 3 from J; bases not matched to a gene: 4. This CDR3 is built from 14 residues. The CDR3 protein is CAWSPGQVTDTQYF. DNA for the CDR3: TGTGCCTGGAGTCCGGGACAGGTAACAGATACGCAGTATTTT.

This sequence joins TRBV6-5 and TRBJ1-1; D perhaps matches TRBD1 (6 bases). CDR3 length equals 14 residues. Germline assignment: CDR1 MNHEY and CDR2 SVGAGI. V gave up 6 bases and J gave up 3 bases, with 14 bases separating them. CDR3 DNA: TGTGCCAGCAGCCAACAGGGCGCCCACACTGAAGCTTTCTTT. Translating gives CASSQQGAHTEAFF.